This T cell receptor beta chain was identified in a study of blood T cells in healthy people across ages (dated by TCRdb to the mid-2010s). About the full investigation: In model experiments, template switching captured roughly one uniquely barcoded TCR beta cDNA molecule for every two T cells. Using deep sequencing normalized with unique cDNA molecular identifiers, the study measured how TCR beta repertoire diversity changes with age. The donors were split into four age groups: young (average 16 years), middle-aged (about 40), aged (roughly 68) and long-lived (approximately 80). To avoid experimental bias, donors of different ages were randomly spread across the sequencing lanes. Two additional independent replicas of 1 million unique cDNA reads from the same blood draw were analyzed for two donors (one aged 18 to 30 and one aged 80 or older).

Findings and caveats that apply to the study as a whole: As age increased, observed TCR beta diversity per million T cells dropped in a roughly linear way, and a significant reduction was already evident by age roughly 36. A strong correlation was found between observed TCR beta diversity and the percentage of naive T cells measured by flow cytometry. Compared with the aged group, the long-lived group had more naive CD4+ T cells, fewer expanded clones and increased TCR diversity, suggesting age selection. Estimates of total diversity from one million sequenced T cells were regarded as lower bounds and underestimates. Since profiling was done on bulk unsorted PBMCs, naive and antigen-experienced compartments could not be conclusively compared. Because the CMV infection status of the donors was unknown, age-related changes in expanded clonotypes may potentially have been confounded.

Remarks on this clonotype: Its cognate antigen has yet to be identified. Base qualities are not recorded, but no much larger clone differs from it by a single base.

Donors were 39 systemically healthy Caucasian individuals from Russia aged roughly 6 to 90 years. Each donor gave about 9.8 milliliters of peripheral blood, drawn into EDTA-treated Vacutainer tubes. Ficoll-Paque density-gradient centrifugation was used to isolate PBMCs, with at least 7 million per sample. Trizol reagent was used to extract total RNA from PBMCs, with at least 6 micrograms per sample. The percentages of naive CD45RAhigh/CD27high T cells were determined by flow cytometry on a PBMC aliquot from every donor. Relative to germline, V is 7 bases shorter and J is 1 base shorter, with 10 bases between their ends. Its CDR3 holds 12 amino acids, cysteine through phenylalanine. Just the 36-base CDR3 DNA is kept, in frame starting at base 1. Via the germline V gene, CDR1 is SQVTM and CDR2 ANQGSEA. Library method: 5' RACE. The sequencer was an Illumina HiSeq 2500. A second PCR of roughly 7 to 12 cycles was run with a J-beta primer mix and a sample-barcoded 5' primer. A unique molecular identifier was introduced onto each TCR beta cDNA molecule by a template-switch 5' adaptor carrying 12 random nucleotides. At least 2.5 million CDR3-containing paired-end reads were obtained from each sample. First-strand cDNA was synthesized from all RNA with the Mint cDNA synthesis kit, primed by a TRBC-specific oligonucleotide. Following uracil-DNA glycosylase treatment, all cDNA underwent a first 18-cycle PCR with the universal primers M1SS and BC2_uni_R. On the authors' methods: For normalization, 1 million high-quality reads were randomly selected from each sample, with every read carrying a distinct molecular identifier. Instead of being binned into consensus sequences, reads with shared molecular identifiers were discarded. MiTCR, with a Q25 quality threshold and the strictest error-elimination algorithm, was used for CDR3 identification, clonotype clustering and error correction. A nonparametric unseen species model using Euler transformation provided a lower-bound estimate of total TCR beta diversity. TCRdb redid the processing of the public reads, applying fastp at Q25 and MiXCR, and retained in-frame beta chains. Under each unique CDR3 protein, matching rows form one entry showing the most common genes and DNA. TCRdb's processing, not the authors' own work, is the source of the V and J calls. This sample lists about a million distinct CDR3 sequences; roughly 47% were detected once. Around a fifth of the sample is held by the ten biggest clonotypes.

The rearranged chain carries TRBV29-1 and TRBJ2-5; no D gene can be assigned with confidence. The TCR originated in a woman aged 55-70 years in good health. Sequences were obtained from blood. The bases read TGCAGCGAGCAACTTACCCAAGAGACCCAGTACTTC. Its translation reads: CSEQLTQETQYF.